The entry below gives a single T cell receptor beta chain sequence along with its context. The protocol was immunoSEQ multiplex PCR, while the TCRdb copy is restricted to in-frame clones and leaves out a portion. This table has around 100,000 clones, roughly nine tenths appearing once. The data belong to a study of blood T cell repertoires in COVID-19. Overall study: The origin of the acute and convalescent COVID-19 samples was the United States, Italy and Spain.

Sequenced: peripheral blood. The receptor was isolated from a middle-aged man with active COVID-19.

CDR3 in amino acids: CASTARRLNTEAFF. The CDR3 nucleotides are TGTGCCAGCACCGCACGGCGACTCAACACTGAAGCTTTCTTT. V gene TRBV7-8 combines with J gene TRBJ1-1; no clear D gene. This CDR3 spans 14 amino acids. Deletions cut 7 bases from V and 2 bases from J, with 14 bases between. The V gene's germline CDR1 is SGHVS and CDR2 FQNEAQ.